Sequencing of this T cell receptor (beta chain) was carried out in a study of T cell changes during pregnancy in multiple sclerosis. The CDR3 extends over 15 amino acids. CDR1 is SGHRS, CDR2 YFSETQ, per germline. Trimming took off 0 bases at V and 7 bases at J, with 11 bases between the two ends. Profiled with immunoSEQ multiplex PCR; TCRdb holds only in-frame clones, not every one. Among about 74,000 clones, roughly 90% were seen once, and the ten largest hold 3.7%. This clone came up a few times. The J gene is TRBJ1-6, the V gene TRBV5-1; D is undetermined. The clonotype originates from a female donor in good health, enrolled as a control in a pregnancy study. Sequencing used peripheral blood, obtained after pregnancy. The CDR3 sequence: CASSLATPVNSPLHF. The CDR3 DNA reads as TGCGCCAGCAGCTTGGCAACCCCAGTCAATTCACCCCTCCACTTT.